Shown below are 28 T cell receptor beta chains from a single sample sequenced in a study of cytotoxic CD8 clonotypes in ibrutinib-treated CLL. This table comes from immunoSEQ multiplex PCR, and its TCRdb copy is limited to in-frame clones, with some not included. The table has some 25,000 clones, 55% to 70% seen once; the top ten hold roughly half. Sequenced material: PBMCs, taken at disease progression, from a patient treated with ibrutinib. All receptors come from a human donor with chronic lymphocytic leukemia.

The rearrangement uses TRBV10-3 and TRBJ1-6; the D is unclear. The ends were cut back, 0 bases at V and 11 bases at J, with 14 bases in the middle. CDR3 size: 15 residues. From germline, CDR1 is ENHRY and CDR2 SYGVKD. CDR3 sequence: CAISESPAAETPLHF. CDR3 bases: TGTGCCATCAGTGAGTCCCCAGCCGCGGAGACACCCCTCCACTTT.

This clone turned up a few times. The genes are TRBV5-1 and TRBJ2-2; 8 nucleotides match TRBD1. The CDR3 has 16 amino acids. V was pared by 2 bases and J by 3 bases, with 6 bases of the junction left unmatched. The V gene's germline CDR1 is SGHRS and CDR2 YFSETQ. CDR3 protein: CASSLRTGIDTGELFF. CDR3 nucleotide sequence: TGCGCCAGCAGCTTAAGGACAGGGATAGACACCGGGGAGCTGTTTTTT.

In this sample, this clone turned up once. V is TRBV7-9 and J is TRBJ2-3, with 10 bases that match TRBD2. The germline CDR1 and CDR2 sequences are SEHNR and FQNEAQ (reference sequence). The CDR3 has 15 residues. The J segment lost 6 bases and the V segment lost 5 bases, leaving 8 bases of the junction unmatched. The CDR3 loop is CASSSQRGGHDTQYF. The CDR3 nucleotides are TGTGCCAGCAGCAGTCAGCGGGGGGGCCACGATACGCAGTATTTT.

The chain recombines TRBV15 with TRBJ1-3; D remains unclear. This CDR3 is 14 amino acids long. Germline CDR1 reads LNHNV; CDR2 reads YYDKDF (reference sequence). The V end lost 6 bases, the J end lost 3 bases, and 12 bases lay between the germline ends. The CDR3 loop reads CATSRSANGNTIYF. As DNA, the CDR3 is TGTGCCACCAGTAGGTCAGCGAATGGAAACACCATATATTTT.

The genes are TRBV5-4 and TRBJ2-1; 11 bases align to TRBD2. The V segment lost 0 bases and the J segment 1 base; nucleotides outside the gene matches: 6. The CDR3 has 18 amino acids. Germline V lookup: CDR1 SGHNT, CDR2 YYREEE (reference sequence). The CDR3 nucleotides are TGTGCCAGCAGCTTGGTATCTAGCGGGGGGATATCCTACAATGAGCAGTTCTTC. Protein: CASSLVSSGGISYNEQFF.

Here the CDR3 reads CASKPLQDTEAFF. Here the CDR3 DNA reads TGCGCCAGCAAACCTCTACAGGACACTGAAGCTTTCTTT. The genes are TRBV5-1 and TRBJ1-1; maybe TRBD1 (5 bases). This CDR3 is built from 13 residues. The germline V gene has CDR1 SGHRS and CDR2 YFSETQ. V dropped 6 bases and J dropped 3 bases, with 12 bases sitting between them. The variable domain in full, completed from reference TRBV5-1 and TRBJ1-1, reads KAGVTQTPRYLIKTRGQQVTLSCSPISGHRSVSWYQQTPGQGLQFLFEYFSETQRNKGNFPGRFSGRQFSNSRSEMNVSTLELGDSALYLCASKPLQDTEAFFGQGTRLTVV.

V gene TRBV5-6 combines with J gene TRBJ1-4; a possible D gene is TRBD1 (5 bases). The CDR3 length is 15 residues. CDR1 and CDR2 from the germline V gene are SGHDT and YYEEEE. Trimming shortened V by 1 base and J by 3 bases, and 10 bases separated the two germline ends. DNA of the CDR3: TGTGCCAGCAGCTTGAAGGGACGGCCTAATGAAAAACTGTTTTTT. Translation gives CASSLKGRPNEKLFF.

The chain uses TRBV2 and TRBJ2-1; D not resolved. Germline values: CDR1 SNHLY, CDR2 FYNNEI. The CDR3 extends over 10 amino acids. Deletions cut 6 bases from V and 5 bases from J, with 2 bases between. CDR3 sequence reads: CASRNNEQFF. In DNA form, the CDR3 reads TGTGCCAGCAGGAACAATGAGCAGTTCTTC.

The chain employs TRBV19 and TRBJ2-5; tentative D call: TRBD1 (6 bases). The V end lost 6 bases, the J end lost 3 bases, and 11 bases lay between the germline ends. In germline, CDR1 is LNHDA, CDR2 SQIVND (reference sequence). This CDR3 contains 13 residues. The CDR3 DNA reads as TGTGCCAGTAGCTTGGGACATGAAGAGACCCAGTACTTC. As protein: CASSLGHEETQYF.

This clone was seen a handful of times. The V call is TRBV4-1, the J call TRBJ1-2; TRBD1 matches at 7 bases. Germline loops: CDR1 MGHRA, CDR2 YSYEKL. This CDR3 contains 18 residues. The ends lost 2 bases at V and 9 bases at J; junction bases unmatched: 21. The CDR3 coding sequence is TGCGCCAGCAGCCAAACCTCCAGGGGGACCCTGGCAGGGAGAAGCTACACCTTC. Translating it yields CASSQTSRGTLAGRSYTF.

The table lists this clone with a few counts. This sequence joins TRBV19 and TRBJ2-3, with D hard to call. V was trimmed by 4 bases and J by 5 bases, leaving 10 bases between them. The CDR3 spans 13 residues. Germline CDR1 reads LNHDA; CDR2 reads SQIVND (reference sequence). The chain's CDR3 is CASSNFMRDTQYF. DNA for the CDR3: TGTGCCAGTAGTAACTTTATGCGAGATACGCAGTATTTT.

The chain combines TRBV4-1 with TRBJ2-7; D remains ambiguous. This CDR3 spans 15 amino acids. The germline gives CDR1 MGHRA, CDR2 YSYEKL. V gave up 0 bases and J gave up 2 bases, with 11 bases separating them. CDR3 nucleotides: TGCGCCAGCAGCCAAGATCGTAGCTTCGCCTACGAGCAGTACTTC. Translation: CASSQDRSFAYEQYF.

This clone has more than one count but fewer than ten. The CDR3 bases are TGTGCCAGCAGCCCATTTCGAGGGGCTGAAGCTTTCTTT. Residues: CASSPFRGAEAFF. The gene calls are TRBV5-4 and TRBJ1-1; TRBD1 is a possible D gene (5 bases). Germline V gives CDR1 SGHNT, CDR2 YYREEE (reference sequence). The length of the CDR3 is 13 residues. The V and J ends lost 4 bases and 6 bases respectively, with 13 bases between them.

V is TRBV6-5 and J is TRBJ2-5; maybe TRBD2 (5 bases). Germline CDR1 MNHEY, CDR2 SVGAGI. The CDR3 contains 15 residues. V lost 6 bases, J lost 5 bases, and 19 bases lay in between. The CDR3 is CASSSGEGMRETQYF. In nucleotides, the CDR3 is TGTGCCAGCAGCTCCGGAGAGGGAATGAGGGAGACCCAGTACTTC.

The V and J genes are TRBV10-3 and TRBJ2-6, with unresolved D. CDR3 length: 19 residues. V lost 0 bases and J 0 bases, leaving 15 bases between the germline ends. Looked up from germline, CDR1 is ENHRY and CDR2 is SYGVKD. The CDR3 here is CAISESTKIPSSGANVLTF. CDR3 sequence (DNA): TGTGCCATCAGTGAGTCGACGAAGATTCCGAGCTCTGGGGCCAACGTCCTGACTTTC.

This clone was counted a single time. The V gene is TRBV7-9, the J gene TRBJ2-7; D ambiguous. CDR1 SEHNR and CDR2 FQNEAQ come from the germline V gene (reference sequence). CDR3 length: 14 residues. Trimming took 3 bases from V and 2 from J, leaving 11 bases between them. In DNA form, the CDR3 reads TGTGCCAGCAGCTTGGTAAACCCTCCCTACGAGCAGTACTTC. Translating gives CASSLVNPPYEQYF. Variable domain in full (rest from reference TRBV7-9 and TRBJ2-7): DTGVSQNPRHKITKRGQNVTFRCDPISEHNRLYWYRQTLGQGPEFLTYFQNEAQLEKSRLLSDRFSAERPKGSFSTLEIQRTEQGDSAMYLCASSLVNPPYEQYFGPGTRLTVT.

V is TRBV6-5 and J is TRBJ2-1; 9 bases map to TRBD2. There are 16 residues in the CDR3. The V gene end was trimmed by 2 bases and the J gene end by 7 bases; junction bases not matched to a gene: 9. Germline CDR1 reads MNHEY; CDR2 reads SVGAGI. CDR3 bases: TGTGCCAGCAGTTACAATGGGCGGGGGGGCCGAAATGAGCAGTTCTTC. It codes for CASSYNGRGGRNEQFF.

This clone was recorded only once. This rearrangement joins TRBV5-1 to TRBJ2-7; D gene ambiguous. The CDR3 runs to 12 residues. Germline CDR1 SGHRS, CDR2 YFSETQ. V was cut by 4 bases and J by 0 bases, with 5 bases left in between. As DNA, the CDR3 is TGCGCCAGCAGCCGCTACTCCTACGAGCAGTACTTC. Amino acid sequence: CASSRYSYEQYF.

The J gene is TRBJ1-4, the V gene TRBV27, with 10 positions matching TRBD1. V dropped 5 bases and J dropped 5; count of bases not matched to a gene: 2. The CDR3 contains 14 residues. Germline V gene lookup returns CDR1 MNHEY and CDR2 SMNVEV (reference sequence). CDR3 coding DNA: TGTGCCAGCAGTCAGGACAGGGGGAATGAAAAACTGTTTTTT. This codes for CASSQDRGNEKLFF.

The rearrangement joins TRBV4-1 to TRBJ1-2; D not certain. The V gene lost 3 bases and the J gene lost 6 bases, with 14 bases spanning the gap. The germline V gene encodes CDR1 MGHRA and CDR2 YSYEKL. The CDR3 loop spans 14 amino acids. The CDR3 sequence is CASSHMGREDGYTF. As DNA, the CDR3 is TGCGCCAGCAGCCACATGGGTCGAGAGGATGGCTACACCTTC.

The J gene is TRBJ2-1, the V gene TRBV19; tentatively, D is TRBD1 or TRBD2 (5 bases each). Per the germline V gene, CDR1 is LNHDA and CDR2 is SQIVND (reference sequence). CDR3 length: 15 amino acids. Trimming cost V 7 bases and J 6 bases, with 19 bases left between them. CDR3 sequence reads: CASTKGGGRGNEQFF. Written as DNA, the CDR3 is TGTGCCAGTACCAAAGGTGGGGGTCGCGGCAATGAGCAGTTCTTC.

The chain is built from TRBV27 and TRBJ1-6, with unresolved D. The CDR3 has 12 amino acids. V was pared by 7 bases and J by 6 bases, with 7 bases between. Per the germline V gene, CDR1 is MNHEY and CDR2 is SMNVEV (reference sequence). DNA of the CDR3: TGTGCCAGCAAGGAGGTTAATTCACCCCTCCACTTT. Amino acids: CASKEVNSPLHF.

The chain employs TRBV5-4 and TRBJ1-3; 7 nucleotides agree with TRBD1. The germline CDR1 and CDR2 sequences are SGHNT and YYREEE (reference sequence). The CDR3 is 14 amino acids. The V gene end was trimmed by 3 bases and the J gene end by 6 bases; junction bases not matched to a gene: 6. In DNA form, the CDR3 reads TGTGCCAGCAGCTCCGGACAGGCAGAAAACACCATATATTTT. It is translated as CASSSGQAENTIYF.

The table lists this clone with a count of one. V usage is TRBV4-1 and J usage is TRBJ2-7, with a tentative D call TRBD2 (5 bases). Trimming took 1 base from V and 5 from J, leaving 15 bases between them. The V gene's germline CDR1 is MGHRA and CDR2 YSYEKL. The CDR3 extends over 15 amino acids. CDR3 bases: TGCGCCAGCAGCCAAGGGGGATGGCCCGGGGACGAGCAGTACTTC. Protein product: CASSQGGWPGDEQYF.

The V and J genes are TRBV5-5 and TRBJ2-5; 11 bases are shared with TRBD2. Per the germline V gene, CDR1 is SGHKS and CDR2 is YYEKEE (reference sequence). The junction had 4 bases not matched to a gene; V was cut back by 2 bases and J by 4 bases. This CDR3 has 15 residues. The DNA for the CDR3 is TGTGCCAGCAGCTTACGGCTAGCGGGGGGAGAGACCCAGTACTTC. This gives the protein CASSLRLAGGETQYF.

The CDR3 region is CASSHLASRDSPPDTQYF. The CDR3 nucleotides are TGTGCCAGCAGTCACCTAGCCTCCCGGGACAGCCCCCCAGATACGCAGTATTTT. The chain recombines TRBV2 with TRBJ2-3, with 7 positions matching TRBD1. The CDR3 runs to 18 residues. The germline V gene has CDR1 SNHLY and CDR2 FYNNEI. Losses at the gene ends were 5 bases for V and 4 bases for J; bases not matched to a gene: 18.

V gene TRBV7-9 combines with J gene TRBJ2-7, with TRBD1 as a possible D gene (5 bases). CDR3 length equals 14 residues. Germline CDR1 and CDR2: SEHNR and FQNEAQ (reference sequence). Trimming removed 5 bases at V and 3 bases at J, with 14 bases between. The CDR3 region is CASSPDRSLYEQYF. The CDR3 DNA reads TGTGCCAGCAGCCCAGACAGATCCCTCTACGAGCAGTACTTC.

The chain carries TRBV10-3 and TRBJ1-1; TRBD1 is a possible D gene (5 bases). Germline CDR1 and CDR2: ENHRY and SYGVKD. V was cut by 8 bases and J by 6 bases, with 16 bases left in between. The CDR3 length is 13 residues. The CDR3 nucleotides read TGTGCCATCGTGGGGGGACCTGGCGCTGAAGCTTTCTTT. Protein sequence: CAIVGGPGAEAFF.